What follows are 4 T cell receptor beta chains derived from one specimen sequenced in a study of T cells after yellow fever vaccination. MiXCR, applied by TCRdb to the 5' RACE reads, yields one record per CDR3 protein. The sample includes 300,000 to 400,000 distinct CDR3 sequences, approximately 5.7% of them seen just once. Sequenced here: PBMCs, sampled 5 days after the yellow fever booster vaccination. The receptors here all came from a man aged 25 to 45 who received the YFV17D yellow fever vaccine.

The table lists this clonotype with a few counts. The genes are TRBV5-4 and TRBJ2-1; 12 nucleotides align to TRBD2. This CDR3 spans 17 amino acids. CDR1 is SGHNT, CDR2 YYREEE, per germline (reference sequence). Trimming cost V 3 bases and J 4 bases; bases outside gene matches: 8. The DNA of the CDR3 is TGTGCCAGCAGCTCATTATCGGGACTAGCGGGTTACAATGAGCAGTTCTTC. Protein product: CASSSLSGLAGYNEQFF.

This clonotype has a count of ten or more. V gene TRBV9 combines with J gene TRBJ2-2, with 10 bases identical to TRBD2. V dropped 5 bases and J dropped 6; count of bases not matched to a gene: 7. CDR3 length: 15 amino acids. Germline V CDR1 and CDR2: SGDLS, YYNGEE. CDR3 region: CASSRAGGSPGELFF. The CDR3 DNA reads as TGTGCCAGCAGTAGAGCGGGAGGGTCCCCCGGGGAGCTGTTTTTT.

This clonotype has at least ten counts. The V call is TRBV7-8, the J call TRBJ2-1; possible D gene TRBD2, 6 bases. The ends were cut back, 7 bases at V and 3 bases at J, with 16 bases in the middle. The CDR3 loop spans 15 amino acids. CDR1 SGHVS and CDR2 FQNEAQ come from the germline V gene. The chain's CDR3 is CASNHGAGSYNEQFF. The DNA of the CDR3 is TGTGCCAGCAACCACGGGGCCGGGAGCTACAATGAGCAGTTCTTC.

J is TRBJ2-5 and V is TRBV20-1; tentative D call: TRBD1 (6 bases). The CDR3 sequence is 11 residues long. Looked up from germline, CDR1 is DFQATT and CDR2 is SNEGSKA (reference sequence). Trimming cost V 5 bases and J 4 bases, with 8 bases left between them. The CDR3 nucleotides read TGCAGTGCTGGACAGCTAGAGACCCAGTACTTC. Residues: CSAGQLETQYF.